This entry lists 17 T cell receptor beta chains sequenced from one sample in a study of T cell changes during pregnancy in multiple sclerosis. Here immunoSEQ multiplex PCR was the method, and the copy in TCRdb shows in-frame clones only, minus some. The sample yields tens of thousands of clones, roughly nine tenths seen once. The specimen comprised CD8+ T cells from peripheral blood mononuclear cells, sampled in the second trimester of pregnancy. The origin of the receptors is a female donor with multiple sclerosis, enrolled in a pregnancy study.

V and J are TRBV10-1 and TRBJ2-1, with D maybe TRBD2 (5 bases). This CDR3 contains 15 residues. Germline V CDR1 and CDR2: WNHNN, SYGVQD (reference sequence). V was pared by 4 bases and J by 6 bases, with 16 bases between. CDR3 protein: CASSARASLVNEQFF. DNA of the CDR3: TGCGCCAGCAGTGCCCGTGCTAGCTTGGTCAATGAGCAGTTCTTC.

V gene TRBV18 combines with J gene TRBJ1-5; a possible D gene is TRBD1 (5 bases). The CDR3 extends over 13 amino acids. CDR1 KGHSH and CDR2 LQKENI come from the germline V gene. Trimming left V 5 bases short and J 3 bases short, with 8 bases between. The CDR3 coding sequence is TGTGCCAGCTCAAAGGGGTCCAATCAGCCCCAGCATTTT. Its protein is CASSKGSNQPQHF.

The V and J genes are TRBV10-3 and TRBJ2-1, with 7 bases fitting TRBD1. The CDR3 is made up of 16 amino acids. Trimming took 5 bases from V and 5 from J; bases not matched to a gene: 12. The germline V gene encodes CDR1 ENHRY and CDR2 SYGVKD. The DNA of the CDR3 is TGTGCCATCAGTACGCCGACAGGGACCCACAACAATGAGCAGTTCTTC. Its protein is CAISTPTGTHNNEQFF.

This chain uses TRBV6-5 with TRBJ2-1, with 10 bases aligning to TRBD2. J gave up 8 bases and V 2 bases, and 6 bases lay outside the gene matches. CDR1 is MNHEY and CDR2 is SVGAGI in the germline V gene. The CDR3 is 15 amino acids. DNA of the CDR3: TGTGCCAGCAGTTACACAGCGGGAGGGCCCGATGAGCAGTTCTTC. This translates into CASSYTAGGPDEQFF.

This clone was counted a single time. The V and J genes are TRBV23-1 and TRBJ2-2; a possible D gene is TRBD1 (5 bases). TRBV23-1 falls under the ORF class, with uncertain function. Trimming shortened V by 8 bases and J by 7 bases, and 8 bases separated the two germline ends. The CDR3 runs 11 residues. CDR3 amino acids: CASLDIGELFF. As DNA, the CDR3 is TGCGCCAGCCTGGACATCGGGGAGCTGTTTTTT.

This clone was seen only once. J is TRBJ2-2 and V is TRBV27; 8 bases match TRBD2. The CDR3 has 13 amino acids. Trimming at V came to 3 bases and at J to 6 bases, leaving 0 bases not matched to a gene. Germline lookup yields CDR1 MNHEY and CDR2 SMNVEV (reference sequence). The CDR3 loop reads CASSLTSAGELFF. The DNA of the CDR3 is TGTGCCAGCAGTTTGACTAGCGCCGGGGAGCTGTTTTTT.

The chain carries TRBV7-9 and TRBJ2-7, with 12 bases aligning to TRBD2. The CDR3 loop spans 15 amino acids. Germline V gene sequence: CDR1 SEHNR, CDR2 FQNEAQ (reference sequence). J was trimmed by 7 bases and V by 4 bases; bases with no gene match: 8. CDR3 DNA: TGTGCCAGCAGCTCCTTACTAGCGGGAGGCGATGAGCAGTACTTC. Its protein product is CASSSLLAGGDEQYF.

This clone has a handful of counts. The V call is TRBV27, the J call TRBJ1-1; 7 nucleotides agree with TRBD1. The CDR3 extends over 14 amino acids. Germline V gene sequence: CDR1 MNHEY, CDR2 SMNVEV (reference sequence). V shed 3 bases, J shed 6 bases, and the junction held 7 bases outside the gene matches. This CDR3 reads CASSFRDRNAEAFF. The CDR3 DNA reads as TGTGCCAGCAGTTTCCGGGACAGAAATGCTGAAGCTTTCTTT.

J is TRBJ2-7 and V is TRBV4-1; 13 bases match TRBD2. Germline V gene lookup returns CDR1 MGHRA and CDR2 YSYEKL. Trimming cost V 3 bases and J 4 bases; bases outside gene matches: 15. The CDR3 sequence is 19 residues long. CDR3 region: CASSQPEGTSGKGGYEQYF. In DNA form, the CDR3 reads TGCGCCAGCAGCCAGCCGGAGGGGACTAGCGGGAAAGGGGGGTACGAGCAGTACTTC.

This sequence joins TRBV27 and TRBJ2-7; 9 bases agree with TRBD2. Trimming took 3 bases from V and 5 from J; bases not matched to a gene: 5. Looked up from germline, CDR1 is MNHEY and CDR2 is SMNVEV (reference sequence). The CDR3 covers 14 residues. The CDR3 DNA sequence: TGTGCCAGCAGTTTGCGGGAGGGCCTTCACGAGCAGTACTTC. Residues: CASSLREGLHEQYF.

CDR3 sequence: CASSQALAGLPTDTQYF. The DNA of the CDR3 is TGCGCCAGCAGCCAAGCACTAGCGGGCTTGCCCACAGATACGCAGTATTTT. The gene calls are TRBV4-1 and TRBJ2-3; 9 positions match TRBD2. Unmatched junction bases numbered 7, after V lost 1 base and J lost 2 bases. This CDR3 is 17 amino acids long. Looked up from germline, CDR1 is MGHRA and CDR2 is YSYEKL.

This rearrangement joins TRBV5-1 to TRBJ2-3, with TRBD2 matching 9 bases. CDR3 length: 14 residues. CDR1 and CDR2 from the germline V gene are SGHRS and YFSETQ. With V trimmed by 4 bases and J by 6 bases, 6 bases remained unmatched. The CDR3: CASSPLAGGDTQYF. The DNA for the CDR3 is TGCGCCAGCAGCCCCCTCGCGGGAGGGGATACGCAGTATTTT.

The chain combines TRBV7-9 with TRBJ1-2, with 12 bases identical to TRBD1. V trimming: 3 bases; J trimming: 1 base; junction bases outside the gene matches: 12. Per germline, CDR1 SEHNR and CDR2 FQNEAQ (reference sequence). This CDR3 has 19 amino acids. The CDR3 DNA follows: TGTGCCAGCAGCTTTCCTTCTCCGGGACAGGGGGCCTTTAACTATGGCTACACCTTC. It is translated as CASSFPSPGQGAFNYGYTF.

The rearrangement uses TRBV2 and TRBJ2-1, with 7 bases fitting TRBD1. The V segment lost 7 bases and the J segment 4 bases; nucleotides outside the gene matches: 7. The germline gives CDR1 SNHLY, CDR2 FYNNEI. The CDR3 totals 14 residues. CDR3 in amino acids: CASMGQYGYNEQFF. The CDR3, as DNA: TGTGCCAGCATGGGACAGTACGGGTACAATGAGCAGTTCTTC.

The V gene is TRBV5-6, the J gene TRBJ2-1; 12 nucleotides agree with TRBD2. The CDR3 totals 16 residues. Germline trimming cut 0 bases from V and 3 bases from J; bases unmatched to any gene: 1. CDR1 and CDR2 (germline): SGHDT, YYEEEE. CDR3 sequence reads: CASSLAGLAGYNEQFF. The CDR3 DNA reads TGTGCCAGCAGCTTGGCGGGACTAGCGGGCTACAATGAGCAGTTCTTC. The full variable domain, with the rest looked up from reference TRBV5-6 and TRBJ2-1, is DAGVTQSPTHLIKTRGQQVTLRCSPKSGHDTVSWYQQALGQGPQFIFQYYEEEERQRGNFPDRFSGHQFPNYSSELNVNALLLGDSALYLCASSLAGLAGYNEQFFGPGTRLTVL.

The chain links TRBV5-6 to TRBJ2-1; 9 bases map to TRBD2. Germline CDR1 SGHDT, CDR2 YYEEEE. The CDR3 loop spans 17 amino acids. Trimming cost V 0 bases and J 2 bases; bases outside gene matches: 6. CDR3 protein: CASSLAGREGAYNEQFF. CDR3 coding DNA: TGTGCCAGCAGCTTGGCCGGGCGGGAGGGAGCCTACAATGAGCAGTTCTTC.

The CDR3, as DNA: TGCGCCAGCAGCTTGGGAGATACGGGTTGGAACACTGAAGCTTTCTTT. As protein: CASSLGDTGWNTEAFF. This chain uses TRBV5-1 with TRBJ1-1; D is unclear. Trimming took 0 bases from V and 1 from J, leaving 13 bases between them. CDR1 SGHRS and CDR2 YFSETQ come from the germline V gene. CDR3 length: 16 amino acids.